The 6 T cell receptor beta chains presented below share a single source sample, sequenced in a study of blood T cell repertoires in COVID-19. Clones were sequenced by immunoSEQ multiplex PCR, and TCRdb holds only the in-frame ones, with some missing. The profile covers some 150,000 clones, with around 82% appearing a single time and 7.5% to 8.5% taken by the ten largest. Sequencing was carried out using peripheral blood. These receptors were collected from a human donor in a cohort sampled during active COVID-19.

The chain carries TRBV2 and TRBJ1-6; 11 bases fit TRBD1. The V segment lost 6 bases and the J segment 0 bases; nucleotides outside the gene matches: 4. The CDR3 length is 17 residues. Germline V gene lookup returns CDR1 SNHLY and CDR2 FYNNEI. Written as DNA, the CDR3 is TGTGCCAGCAGGGACAGGGGGCTGGGCTCCTATAATTCACCCCTCCACTTT. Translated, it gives CASRDRGLGSYNSPLHF.

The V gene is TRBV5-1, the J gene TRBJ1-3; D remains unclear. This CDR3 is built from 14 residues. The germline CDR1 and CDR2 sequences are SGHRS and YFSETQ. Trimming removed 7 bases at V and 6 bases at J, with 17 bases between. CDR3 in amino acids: CASSPARGLNTIYF. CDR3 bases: TGCGCCAGCTCTCCAGCCAGAGGGTTAAACACCATATATTTT.

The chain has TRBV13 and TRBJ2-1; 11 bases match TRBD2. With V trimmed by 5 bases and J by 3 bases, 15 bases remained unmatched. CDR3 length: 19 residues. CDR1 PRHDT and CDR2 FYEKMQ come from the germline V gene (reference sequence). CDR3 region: CASSPTASGGTRLYNEQFF. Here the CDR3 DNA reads TGTGCCAGCAGCCCAACGGCTAGCGGGGGGACCCGCCTCTACAATGAGCAGTTCTTC.

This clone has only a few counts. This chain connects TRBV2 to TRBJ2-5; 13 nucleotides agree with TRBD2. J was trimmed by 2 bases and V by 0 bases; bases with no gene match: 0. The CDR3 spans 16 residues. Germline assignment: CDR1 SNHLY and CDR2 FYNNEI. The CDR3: CASSEALAGGQETQYF. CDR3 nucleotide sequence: TGTGCCAGCAGTGAAGCACTAGCGGGGGGGCAAGAGACCCAGTACTTC.

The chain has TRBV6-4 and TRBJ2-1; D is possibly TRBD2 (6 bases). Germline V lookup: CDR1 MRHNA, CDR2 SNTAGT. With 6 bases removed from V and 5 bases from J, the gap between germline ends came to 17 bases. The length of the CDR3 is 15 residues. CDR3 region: CASSVNLGLNNEQFF. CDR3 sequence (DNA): TGTGCCAGCAGCGTTAACCTCGGACTAAACAATGAGCAGTTCTTC.

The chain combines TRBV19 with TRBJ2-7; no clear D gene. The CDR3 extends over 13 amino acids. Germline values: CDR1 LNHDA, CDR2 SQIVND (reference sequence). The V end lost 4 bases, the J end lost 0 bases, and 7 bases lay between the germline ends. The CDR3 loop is CASSTNPSYEQYF. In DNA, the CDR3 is TGTGCCAGTAGTACTAATCCCTCCTACGAGCAGTACTTC.